Listed below are T cell receptor beta chains from one sample, sequenced in a study of blood T cell repertoires in COVID-19. Measured with immunoSEQ multiplex PCR; TCRdb has only the in-frame clones, and not every one. Of hundreds of thousands of clones listed, approximately 88% are singletons. The sequenced material came from PBMCs or T cells enriched from blood (not recorded which). These receptors originate from a man in his sixties who had recovered from COVID-19. CDR3s include the opening cysteine and the closing phenylalanine or tryptophan. The D gene is left open where the match is weak. The size of a clone is reported for some rows only, either as once, few or many, or as a class for expanded clones.

>.|.|TRBV7-9|TRBJ1-3
TGTGCCAGCAGCTCCTCAGGGGGAAACACCATATATTTT
CASSSSGGNTIYF
>TRBD1|once|TRBV7-8|TRBJ1-2
TGTGCCAGCAGCCCAAGACAGGGTAATGGCTACACCTTC
CASSPRQGNGYTF
>TRBD1|.|TRBV5-1|TRBJ2-7
TGCGCCAGCAGCTACGGGACAGGCCTCTACGAGCAGTACTTC
CASSYGTGLYEQYF
>.|.|TRBV13|TRBJ1-6
TGTGCCAGCAGCTCAAGATGGGGGCATAATTCACCCCTCCACTTT
CASSSRWGHNSPLHF
>.|.|TRBV6-1|TRBJ2-2
TGTGCCAGCAGTGAAGGGGGCGGGAACACCGGGGAGCTGTTTTTT
CASSEGGGNTGELFF
>.|.|TRBV7-2|TRBJ2-1
TGTGCCAGCAGCATGGGGCCCTACTATGCTGCTAATGAGCAGTTCTTC
CASSMGPYYAANEQFF
>TRBD1|.|TRBV30|TRBJ1-1
TGTGCCTGGAGGAGACAGGGTCTCGCTGAAGCTTTCTTT
CAWRRQGLAEAFF
>.|.|TRBV20-1|TRBJ1-5
TGCAGTGCTAGTCGCAGAAATCAGCCCCAGCATTTT
CSASRRNQPQHF
>TRBD1|.|TRBV7-2|TRBJ1-6
TGTGCCAGCAGCCCACGACAGGGGGCCTATAATTCACCCCTCCACTTT
CASSPRQGAYNSPLHF
>TRBD2|.|TRBV6-4|TRBJ2-3
TGTGCCAGCAGTGAACCACTAACAACCCGGGACTACCGTAGGGTCGATACGCAGTATTTT
CASSEPLTTRDYRRVDTQYF
>TRBD1|.|TRBV2|TRBJ1-5
TGTGCCAGCAGGCCAGGGACAGGGGGAGGCAATCAGCCCCAGCATTTT
CASRPGTGGGNQPQHF
>TRBD1|.|TRBV15|TRBJ2-1
TGTGCCACCAGCAGAGATCGACGGACAGGCAACAATGAGCAGTTCTTC
CATSRDRRTGNNEQFF
>TRBD2|.|TRBV19|TRBJ2-2
TGTGCCAGTAGTATAGTAGCGGGAGCCGGGGAGCTGTTTTTT
CASSIVAGAGELFF
>TRBD1|.|TRBV28|TRBJ1-5
TGTGCCAGCAGGACCCGAGGACAGGGCAATCAGCCCCAGCATTTT
CASRTRGQGNQPQHF
>.|.|TRBV28|TRBJ2-7
TGTGCCAGCAGTTTGGGCGGGTATGGGCGCGAGCAGTACTTC
CASSLGGYGREQYF
>TRBD1|.|TRBV6-5|TRBJ1-2
TGTGCCAGCAGTAAACAGGGGTATGGCTACACCTTC
CASSKQGYGYTF
>TRBD2|.|TRBV7-3|TRBJ2-2
TGTGCCAGCAGCTACGGGCTAGCGGGAGGTACCGGGGAGCTGTTTTTT
CASSYGLAGGTGELFF
>TRBD1|.|TRBV6-4|TRBJ1-2
TGTGCCAGCAGTGACTCAGGGACAGCGGACACTCTATATGGCTACACCTTC
CASSDSGTADTLYGYTF
>.|few|TRBV6-4|TRBJ1-5
TGTGCCAGCAGTGACTTCGGGGGTGGAGATCAGCCCCAGCATTTT
CASSDFGGGDQPQHF
>.|.|TRBV14|TRBJ2-1
TGTGCCAGCAGCCGACGGACGGGGTCCTACAATGAGCAGTTCTTC
CASSRRTGSYNEQFF
>.|.|TRBV5-1|TRBJ2-1
TGCGCCAGCAGCTTGGGGTCTCAGGGCAATGAGCAGTTCTTC
CASSLGSQGNEQFF
>.|.|TRBV6-2/TRBV6-3|TRBJ2-1
TGTGCCAGCAGTTATGTAGGCAGGGGGGTATACAATGAGCAGTTCTTC
CASSYVGRGVYNEQFF
>.|few|TRBV7-2|TRBJ2-7
TGTGCCAGCAGCCTCGGAGTTACAGGGATCGAGCAGTACTTC
CASSLGVTGIEQYF
>.|few|TRBV5-1|TRBJ2-2
TGCGCCAGCAGCTTGGTCCAGATGAACACCGGGGAGCTGTTTTTT
CASSLVQMNTGELFF
>TRBD1|.|TRBV9|TRBJ1-2
TGTGCCAGCAGCTCCTTAGACAGGGTCGGCACCTTC
CASSSLDRVGTF
>TRBD1|.|TRBV2|TRBJ1-2
TGTGCCAGCAGTATCACAGGGGGCGTTAGAGGCTACACCTTC
CASSITGGVRGYTF
>.|.|TRBV19|TRBJ1-3
TGTGCCAGTAGTAACACTAACTCTGGAAACACCATATATTTT
CASSNTNSGNTIYF
>TRBD2|.|TRBV4-1|TRBJ2-1
TGCGCCAGCAGCCAGGCCGGGACTACGGGCTCCAATGAGCAGTTCTTC
CASSQAGTTGSNEQFF
>TRBD2|.|TRBV19|TRBJ2-4
TGTGCCAGTAGTACAGGGACTAGCGTTACCAAAAACATTCAGTACTTC
CASSTGTSVTKNIQYF
>TRBD1|.|TRBV19|TRBJ2-5
TGTGCCAGTACCAATAGTCGGCAGGGGGACCAGTACTTC
CASTNSRQGDQYF
>.|.|TRBV28|TRBJ2-7
TGTGCCAGCAGTTTTCCTAAGAGGACAGCGGACTACGAGCAGTACTTC
CASSFPKRTADYEQYF
>TRBD2|.|TRBV11-3|TRBJ2-7
TGTGCCAGCACCCAGAGGACCCCGGGACTAGCGGAGACCTACGAGCAGTACTTC
CASTQRTPGLAETYEQYF
>TRBD2|.|TRBV27|TRBJ2-7
TGTGCCAGCAGTTTAGGGCCTAGCGGGAGAGGCGAGCAGTACTTC
CASSLGPSGRGEQYF
>TRBD1|.|TRBV3-1/TRBV3-2|TRBJ2-2
TGTGCCAGCAGCCAAGTAGGGGGCTCAAACACCGGGGAGCTGTTTTTT
CASSQVGGSNTGELFF
>.|.|TRBV5-4|TRBJ1-1
TGTGCCAGCAGCCGTCGGGAGGGGAACACTGAAGCTTTCTTT
CASSRREGNTEAFF
>.|.|TRBV11-1|TRBJ2-1
TGTGCCAGCAGCTTGGGAGGACACAATGAGCAGTTCTTC
CASSLGGHNEQFF
>.|.|TRBV7-6|TRBJ2-7
TGTGCCAGCAGCTGGAAAGTAGCCGGGAAGGAAGGCTACGAGCAGTACTTC
CASSWKVAGKEGYEQYF
>TRBD1|.|TRBV28|TRBJ1-6
TGTGCCAGCAGGTCTTCCGGGGGGACAGGGGATCGGTCCTATAATTCACCCCTCCACTTT
CASRSSGGTGDRSYNSPLHF
>.|once|TRBV6-5|TRBJ1-2
TGTGCCAGCACCGACAGGCCCTTTGGCTACACCTTC
CASTDRPFGYTF
>TRBD1|.|TRBV27|TRBJ2-4
TGTGCCAGCAGTGCAACCGGGACAGGGGGAAACATTCAGTACTTC
CASSATGTGGNIQYF
>.|.|TRBV24-1|TRBJ2-7
TGTGCCACCAGTGCCCCCCCGTCCTACGAGCAGTACTTC
CATSAPPSYEQYF
>.|.|TRBV25-1|TRBJ2-2
TGTGCCAGCAGCCTGGCAGGGGACACCGGGGAGCTGTTTTTT
CASSLAGDTGELFF
>TRBD2|.|TRBV5-6|TRBJ2-7
TGTGCCAGCAGCTTGGGACTAGCGGGGAACTACGAGCAGTACTTC
CASSLGLAGNYEQYF
>TRBD2|.|TRBV15|TRBJ2-1
TGTGCCACCAGCAGAGATCAAGCCATCGGACTAGCGGGTGTATACAATGAGCAGTTCTTC
CATSRDQAIGLAGVYNEQFF
>TRBD1|once|TRBV7-9|TRBJ1-2
TGTGCCAGCAGCTTACGGGACAGGGGGCGCGCCTATGGCTACACCTTC
CASSLRDRGRAYGYTF
>.|.|TRBV6-5|TRBJ2-1
TGTGCCAGCAGTTACCGGGGGCTAGCGGAATACAATGAGCAGTTCTTC
CASSYRGLAEYNEQFF